These T cell receptor beta chains were read from a single sample in a study of T cells in Graves' hyperthyroidism and ophthalmopathy. TCRdb independently ran MiXCR on the multiplex PCR reads; one entry per CDR3 protein. The sample yields about 770,000 distinct CDR3 sequences, under 20% seen once. The sequenced material came from blood. The receptor source for this set is a woman aged 45 to 65 with Graves' hyperthyroidism that later progressed to Graves' ophthalmopathy. The CDR3 runs from the conserved cysteine through the conserved F or W. A D gene is named only where the DNA matches it firmly. Rows may omit the clone size; those that give it use once, few, many or a size class.

.	TRBV4-2	17	TRBJ1-4	.	TGTGCCAGCAGCCAACTGGGCAGTGGATGGGACGATGAAAAACTGTTTTTT	CASSQLGSGWDDEKLFF
.	TRBV5-1	14	TRBJ2-6	many	TGCGCCAGCAGCTTGGGGCCTGGGGCCAACGTCCTGACTTTC	CASSLGPGANVLTF
.	TRBV3-1	15	TRBJ1-6	many	TGTGCCAGCAGCCAAGTAGGGGTCGGGGGTTCACCCCTCCACTTT	CASSQVGVGGSPLHF
.	TRBV11-2	16	TRBJ2-3	.	TGTGCCAGCAGCTCCTGGGGAGCGGATAGCACAGATACGCAGTATTTT	CASSSWGADSTDTQYF
.	TRBV6-6	14	TRBJ1-5	few	TGTGCCAGCAGTTACTCGAATGGGGACGCGCCCCAGCATTTT	CASSYSNGDAPQHF
.	TRBV6-2/TRBV6-3	15	TRBJ2-3	many	TGTGCCAGCAGTTACTCGGTCGGGGGCACAGATACGCAGTATTTT	CASSYSVGGTDTQYF
.	TRBV29-1	11	TRBJ1-1	.	TGCAGCGGGACCCGGGACACTGAAGCTTTCTTT	CSGTRDTEAFF
.	TRBV3-1	15	TRBJ2-5	many	TGTGCCAGCAGCCAAGATCACAGGCCGCAAGAGACCCAGTACTTC	CASSQDHRPQETQYF
.	TRBV10-3	11	TRBJ2-7	few	TGTGCCATCAGTGAAATGGGCGAGCAGTACTTC	CAISEMGEQYF
.	TRBV6-1	14	TRBJ1-2	many	TGTGCCAGCAGAGAAGTTACAGGAATTAGTGGCTACACCTTC	CASREVTGISGYTF
TRBD1	TRBV9	17	TRBJ1-2	.	TGTGCCAGCAGCTCCCACTCCGGGACAGAGATCATCTATGGCTACACCTTC	CASSSHSGTEIIYGYTF
.	TRBV20-1	11	TRBJ1-2	many	TGCAGTGTACTTGAGAACTATGGCTACACCTTC	CSVLENYGYTF
.	TRBV13	17	TRBJ1-1	many	TGTGCCAGCAGCTCTGAACCGACAGGCTACATGAACACTGAAGCTTTCTTT	CASSSEPTGYMNTEAFF
.	TRBV11-2	17	TRBJ1-1	once	TGTGCCAGCAGCTCTCAGGGGACCGCAAGGGTGAACACTGAAGCTTTCTTT	CASSSQGTARVNTEAFF
TRBD1	TRBV13	15	TRBJ1-4	.	TGTGCCAGCAGCAGGTTCAGGGGGGTCAATGAAAAACTGTTTTTT	CASSRFRGVNEKLFF
.	TRBV5-1	13	TRBJ2-3	.	TGCGCCAGCAGAGGGGGAAGCCCAGATACGCAGTATTTT	CASRGGSPDTQYF
.	TRBV30	13	TRBJ1-5	.	TGTGCCTGGAGTGATAGCCTCAGGGGCCCCCAGCATTTT	CAWSDSLRGPQHF
.	TRBV12-3/TRBV12-4	15	TRBJ2-5	few	TGTGCCAGCAGTAAGAACGAGGGGGGACAAGAGACCCAGTACTTC	CASSKNEGGQETQYF
.	TRBV6-5	13	TRBJ1-2	once	TGTGCCAGCAGATACAGGGCCAACTATGGCTACACCTTC	CASRYRANYGYTF
.	TRBV30	13	TRBJ2-4	many	TGTGCCTGGAGTGCAGGGGTCAGGAACATTCAGTACTTC	CAWSAGVRNIQYF
.	TRBV3-1	15	TRBJ1-2	.	TGTGCCAGCAGCCATGGGGGTGGGGCCGGTGAGGGCTACACCTTC	CASSHGGGAGEGYTF
.	TRBV3-1	18	TRBJ1-6	many	TGTGCCAGCAGCCCGGCCGGAGGAATCCGGTCCTATAATTCACCCCTCCACTTT	CASSPAGGIRSYNSPLHF
.	TRBV5-1	13	TRBJ1-1	many	TGCGCCAGCAGCTTGGGGGCAGCAGCTGAAGCTTTCTTT	CASSLGAAAEAFF
.	TRBV7-2	16	TRBJ1-1	many	TGTGCCAGCAGCTTAGAGGGTGGGGCTTTGAACACTGAAGCTTTCTTT	CASSLEGGALNTEAFF
TRBD1	TRBV5-1	15	TRBJ2-2	many	TGCGCCAGCAGCGATACAGGGGCCGGCACCGGGGAGCTGTTTTTT	CASSDTGAGTGELFF
TRBD1	TRBV7-9	14	TRBJ2-1	once	TGTGCCAGCGAAGACAGGGCCTCCTACAATGAGCAGTTCTTC	CASEDRASYNEQFF
TRBD1	TRBV7-9	17	TRBJ1-2	few	TGTGCCAGCAGCCTGCCCCTGACAGGGACACACAACTATGGCTACACCTTC	CASSLPLTGTHNYGYTF
.	TRBV12-3/TRBV12-4	15	TRBJ2-2	.	TGTGCCAGCACCCAAATCATAGTTCTCACCGGGGAGCTGTTTTTT	CASTQIIVLTGELFF
TRBD1	TRBV2	15	TRBJ2-7	many	TGTGCCAGCAGTGAAGGAGACAGGGTAGCCTACGAGCAGTACTTC	CASSEGDRVAYEQYF
.	TRBV24-1	13	TRBJ2-3	.	TGTGCCACCAGTCGGGACCTCACAGATACGCAGTATTTT	CATSRDLTDTQYF